The 3 T cell receptor beta chains below come from one sample, sequenced in a study of early T cells in non-severe SARS-CoV-2 infection. Via MiXCR, TCRdb re-called the 5' RACE reads, giving one row per CDR3 protein. The sample consists of under 65,000 distinct CDR3 sequences, about 13% of them appearing once. Material: whole blood, obtained at baseline. The receptors here all came from an adult who was a healthcare worker with PCR-confirmed SARS-CoV-2 infection or an uninfected control (not recorded which).

The V gene is TRBV28, the J gene TRBJ1-5, with no clear D. CDR3 length: 16 amino acids. The ends were cut back, 5 bases at V and 2 bases at J, with 16 bases in the middle. Germline lookup yields CDR1 MDHEN and CDR2 SYDVKM. This CDR3 reads CASSPPRRSGNQPQHF. CDR3 bases: TGTGCCAGCAGTCCCCCCCGGAGGAGCGGCAATCAGCCCCAGCATTTT.

This chain joins TRBV20-1 and TRBJ1-1; the D is unclear. The V gene lost 3 bases and the J gene lost 0 bases, with 8 bases spanning the gap. The germline gives CDR1 DFQATT, CDR2 SNEGSKA (reference sequence). The CDR3 has 13 amino acids. The CDR3 sequence: CSAREDMNTEAFF. DNA for the CDR3: TGCAGTGCTAGGGAGGATATGAACACTGAAGCTTTCTTT.

The rearrangement uses TRBV29-1 and TRBJ2-3; D assignment may be TRBD1 or TRBD2 (6 bases each). Per the germline V gene, CDR1 is SQVTM and CDR2 is ANQGSEA. There are 17 residues in the CDR3. V lost 1 base, J lost 0 bases, and 17 bases lay in between. The CDR3 loop reads CSVEGGALDPSTDTQYF. For the CDR3, the DNA is TGCAGCGTTGAAGGGGGGGCACTCGACCCTAGCACAGATACGCAGTATTTT.